The rows below give T cell receptor beta chains drawn from one sample of a study of beta chain features in type 1 diabetes. The assay was immunoSEQ multiplex PCR, and TCRdb's table has in-frame clones only and misses some. The sample carries 900,000 or so clones, roughly 17% recorded once. The sequencing input was naive CD4+ T cells from blood. These receptors originate from a woman younger than 35 in good health. Both conserved end residues are part of each CDR3. Each record gives: J gene, V gene, clone size, D gene, CDR3 length, CDR3 protein, CDR3 DNA. D genes are given only for firm matches. Rows may omit the clone size; those that give it use once, few, many or a size class.

TRBJ2-7	TRBV28	few	TRBD2	13	CASMAGGINEQYF	TGTGCCAGCATGGCGGGGGGCATCAACGAGCAGTACTTC
TRBJ2-4	TRBV7-9	few	-	13	CASSLGEKNIQYF	TGTGCCAGCAGCTTAGGCGAGAAAAACATTCAGTACTTC
TRBJ1-5	TRBV6-6	few	-	15	CASSSNGLLQGPQHF	TGTGCCAGCAGTTCCAATGGACTGCTCCAAGGACCCCAGCATTTT
TRBJ2-7	TRBV4-1	-	-	14	CASSQELAAYEQYF	TGCGCCAGCAGCCAAGAGCTAGCAGCATACGAGCAGTACTTC
TRBJ2-4	TRBV7-9	many	-	14	CASSLALGGNIQYF	TGTGCCAGCAGCTTAGCGCTGGGGGGTAACATTCAGTACTTC
TRBJ1-1	TRBV7-2	-	-	13	CASSYDRNTEAFF	TGTGCCAGCAGCTATGACCGGAACACTGAAGCTTTCTTT
TRBJ1-2	TRBV5-6	-	TRBD1	14	CASSLPGTDYGYTF	TGTGCCAGCAGCTTGCCGGGGACAGACTATGGCTACACCTTC
TRBJ2-7	TRBV7-8	-	-	16	CASSSKRTGSHHEQYF	TGTGCCAGCAGCTCCAAACGGACTGGGTCCCACCACGAGCAGTACTTC
TRBJ2-7	TRBV7-9	-	TRBD2	12	CASSLDVGGKYF	TGTGCCAGCAGCTTAGATGTGGGAGGGAAGTACTTC
TRBJ1-2	TRBV6-1	-	TRBD1	18	CASSEFFGKGQGSYGYTF	TGTGCCAGCAGTGAGTTTTTCGGAAAAGGACAGGGGTCCTATGGCTACACCTTC
TRBJ1-1	TRBV7-9	few	-	13	CASSLSGDTEAFF	TGTGCCAGCAGCTTATCAGGGGACACTGAAGCTTTCTTT
TRBJ2-7	TRBV18	-	-	15	CASSPSSTSSYEQYF	TGTGCCAGCTCACCGTCAAGCACGTCATCCTACGAGCAGTACTTC
TRBJ2-3	TRBV21-1	few	-	13	CASRTASTDTQYF	TGTGCCAGCAGGACCGCTAGCACAGATACGCAGTATTTT
TRBJ2-3	TRBV7-9	few	-	12	CASSRAGDTQYF	TGTGCCAGCAGCCGAGCGGGAGATACGCAGTATTTT
TRBJ2-1	TRBV29-1	-	-	17	CSVPPTTVGDFYNEQFF	TGCAGCGTTCCCCCCACTACGGTGGGGGACTTTTACAATGAGCAGTTCTTC
TRBJ2-3	TRBV11-3	few	-	15	CASSRGGIFTDTQYF	TGTGCCAGCAGCAGGGGCGGGATATTCACAGATACGCAGTATTTT
TRBJ2-3	TRBV27	once	TRBD2	15	CASTPTSGFTDTQYF	TGTGCCAGCACCCCGACTAGCGGGTTCACAGATACGCAGTATTTT
TRBJ2-7	TRBV15	few	-	14	CATSRGSTGYEQYF	TGTGCCACCAGCAGAGGGTCTACAGGGTACGAGCAGTACTTC
TRBJ1-2	TRBV25-1	few	TRBD1	15	CASSESYRGGSGYTF	TGTGCCAGCAGTGAGAGTTACAGGGGAGGGTCTGGCTACACCTTC
TRBJ2-7	TRBV25-1	few	TRBD1	13	CASSSTGKYEQYF	TGTGCCAGCAGCTCGACAGGGAAGTACGAGCAGTACTTC
TRBJ2-7	TRBV29-1	-	TRBD2	19	CSVVYAGTSGRLSSYEQYF	TGCAGCGTTGTGTATGCCGGGACTAGCGGGAGGTTGAGCTCCTACGAGCAGTACTTC
TRBJ2-3	TRBV2	-	-	14	CASGDSSSTDTQYF	TGTGCCAGCGGCGATAGCTCTAGCACAGATACGCAGTATTTT
TRBJ2-7	TRBV19	-	TRBD1	14	CASKAGGASYEQYF	TGTGCCAGTAAGGCAGGGGGCGCTTCCTACGAGCAGTACTTC
TRBJ2-2	TRBV7-8	-	TRBD1	15	CASSFGTANTGELFF	TGTGCCAGCAGCTTCGGGACAGCGAACACCGGGGAGCTGTTTTTT
TRBJ2-5	TRBV5-1	-	-	14	CASSYQRGEETQYF	TGCGCCAGCAGCTACCAAAGGGGGGAAGAGACCCAGTACTTC
TRBJ2-1	TRBV28	-	TRBD2	16	CASSTPGTSGWNEQFF	TGTGCCAGCAGCACCCCCGGGACTAGCGGGTGGAATGAGCAGTTCTTC
TRBJ2-7	TRBV7-8	-	-	14	CASAIGESAYEQYF	TGTGCCAGCGCGATAGGGGAGTCCGCCTACGAGCAGTACTTC
TRBJ1-1	TRBV7-9	few	-	15	CASSFFRSSSTEAFF	TGTGCCAGCAGCTTCTTCAGAAGTTCGAGCACTGAAGCTTTCTTT
TRBJ1-1	TRBV7-9	many	-	14	CASSSRTGNTEAFF	TGTGCCAGCAGCTCGAGGACGGGGAACACTGAAGCTTTCTTT
TRBJ2-3	TRBV11-2	-	-	13	CASSWALRDTQYF	TGTGCCAGCAGCTGGGCCTTACGGGATACGCAGTATTTT
TRBJ2-5	TRBV19	few	-	14	CASSGMPVVETQYF	TGTGCCAGTAGTGGAATGCCCGTGGTGGAGACCCAGTACTTC
TRBJ2-7	TRBV28	few	-	15	CASSLRGTALYEQYF	TGTGCCAGCAGTTTAAGAGGGACTGCCCTCTACGAGCAGTACTTC
TRBJ2-3	TRBV5-4	-	-	16	CASSPGLSHSTDTQYF	TGTGCCAGCAGCCCCGGGTTGTCCCATAGCACAGATACGCAGTATTTT
TRBJ1-1	TRBV6-5	-	-	11	CASKFSTEAFF	TGTGCCAGTAAGTTTTCGACTGAAGCTTTCTTT
TRBJ2-7	TRBV6-5	-	-	14	CASRSGRGTYEQYF	TGTGCCAGCCGTTCTGGACGGGGAACCTACGAGCAGTACTTC
TRBJ2-7	TRBV6-5	few	-	14	CASSYGGTAYEQYF	TGTGCCAGCAGTTACGGAGGGACAGCCTACGAGCAGTACTTC
TRBJ2-1	TRBV29-1	-	-	16	CSVEDLGRGTYNEQFF	TGCAGCGTTGAAGATCTGGGACGGGGCACCTACAATGAGCAGTTCTTC
TRBJ2-7	TRBV7-2	-	-	15	CASSLASSPIYEQYF	TGTGCCAGCAGCTTAGCGTCTAGCCCTATATACGAGCAGTACTTC
TRBJ2-5	TRBV19	-	TRBD2	13	CATHAAGARTQYF	TGTGCCACTCACGCAGCGGGAGCAAGGACCCAGTACTTC
TRBJ2-1	TRBV6-1	-	TRBD2	15	CASRATSGTYNEQFF	TGTGCCAGCAGGGCGACTAGCGGAACTTACAATGAGCAGTTCTTC
TRBJ2-3	TRBV9	-	-	16	CASSVASSLAPDTQYF	TGTGCCAGCAGCGTAGCCTCTTCACTAGCCCCAGATACGCAGTATTTT
TRBJ2-1	TRBV19	-	TRBD1	15	CASSIRGQGTNEQFF	TGTGCCAGTAGTATTCGTGGACAGGGAACGAATGAGCAGTTCTTC
TRBJ2-1	TRBV7-2	-	-	14	CASSFLSSYNEQFF	TGTGCCAGCAGCTTCCTTAGCTCCTACAATGAGCAGTTCTTC
TRBJ1-3	TRBV19	-	-	12	CASRPTGNTIYF	TGTGCCAGTAGACCGACTGGAAACACCATATATTTT
TRBJ1-2	TRBV6-6	-	-	13	CASSYQDSYGYTF	TGTGCCAGCAGTTACCAGGACAGCTATGGCTACACCTTC
TRBJ2-7	TRBV7-8	-	-	14	CASSLASTTYEQYF	TGTGCCAGCAGCTTAGCCTCTACCACCTACGAGCAGTACTTC
TRBJ1-5	TRBV15	-	TRBD1	13	CATSAGTEQPQHF	TGTGCCACCAGCGCCGGGACAGAACAGCCCCAGCATTTT
TRBJ2-2	TRBV7-6	-	TRBD1	15	CASSLLAGGTGELFF	TGTGCCAGCAGCTTATTAGCAGGGGGCACCGGGGAGCTGTTTTTT
TRBJ2-7	TRBV10-3	few	-	14	CAIRKQGLSYEQYF	TGTGCCATCAGGAAACAGGGCCTATCCTACGAGCAGTACTTC
TRBJ1-3	TRBV15	-	TRBD1	15	CATSSQRTGANTIYF	TGTGCCACCAGCAGCCAGAGAACAGGGGCCAACACCATATATTTT
TRBJ1-5	TRBV5-8	-	-	14	CASSLGRGGQPQHF	TGTGCCAGCAGCTTGGGCAGGGGCGGTCAGCCCCAGCATTTT
TRBJ1-1	TRBV20-1	-	-	11	CSATRATEAFF	TGCAGTGCTACCAGGGCGACTGAAGCTTTCTTT
TRBJ2-1	TRBV6-5	-	TRBD1	13	CASRVTGFNEQFF	TGTGCCAGCAGAGTGACAGGGTTCAATGAGCAGTTCTTC
TRBJ1-1	TRBV7-9	-	TRBD1	16	CASSLFDRVRNTEAFF	TGTGCCAGCAGCTTATTCGACAGGGTTCGGAACACTGAAGCTTTCTTT
TRBJ2-1	TRBV9	few	-	17	CASSVFGSADAYNEQFF	TGTGCCAGCAGCGTTTTCGGGTCGGCGGACGCTTACAATGAGCAGTTCTTC
TRBJ2-6	TRBV5-4	few	TRBD2	17	CASSLLAGSSGANVLTF	TGTGCCAGCAGCTTACTAGCGGGGAGCTCTGGGGCCAACGTCCTGACTTTC
TRBJ2-1	TRBV6-6	-	-	14	CASSRVYDSRARFF	TGTGCCAGCAGTAGGGTTTATGACAGCCGGGCTCGGTTCTTC
TRBJ2-7	TRBV28	few	-	12	CASRQGWNEQYF	TGTGCCAGCAGACAGGGTTGGAACGAGCAGTACTTC
TRBJ2-3	TRBV5-4	few	TRBD2	16	CASSTRAGKGTDTQYF	TGTGCCAGCAGCACACGAGCGGGAAAAGGCACAGATACGCAGTATTTT